What follows are 6 T cell receptor beta chains derived from one specimen sequenced in a study of blood T cell repertoires in COVID-19. Profiled with immunoSEQ multiplex PCR; TCRdb holds only in-frame clones, not every one. The sample has 180,000 or so clones; about four fifths are singletons. Sample: peripheral blood. These receptors were taken from a man aged 35 to 55 who had recovered from COVID-19.

The rearrangement links TRBV11-2 to TRBJ2-3; 11 bases line up with TRBD2. The junction had 7 bases not matched to a gene; V was cut back by 1 base and J by 7 bases. Germline V gene lookup returns CDR1 SGHAT and CDR2 FQNNGV. The CDR3 has 16 residues. The DNA for the CDR3 is TGTGCCAGCAGCTTAGCAATCGGGACTAGCGGTTATACGCAGTATTTT. Its translation is CASSLAIGTSGYTQYF.

V usage is TRBV4-3 and J usage is TRBJ1-1; 7 bases fit TRBD1. CDR1 and CDR2 (germline): LGHNA, YSLEER. V lost 1 base and J lost 6; bases outside the gene matches: 5. The CDR3 totals 14 residues. The CDR3 sequence is CASSQAGRGAEAFF. As DNA, the CDR3 is TGCGCCAGCAGCCAAGCTGGCAGGGGGGCTGAAGCTTTCTTT.

This clone is a singleton in its sample. The CDR3 reads CASSMDRVGEQYF. The CDR3 DNA sequence: TGTGCCAGTAGTATGGACAGGGTGGGTGAGCAGTACTTC. V gene TRBV19 combines with J gene TRBJ2-7; 8 nucleotides match TRBD1. The CDR3 runs 13 residues. J lost 7 bases, V lost 3 bases, and 5 bases had no gene match. Per the germline V gene, CDR1 is LNHDA and CDR2 is SQIVND (reference sequence).

This clone was observed once. This sequence joins TRBV15 and TRBJ1-2; D gene uncertain. V shed 0 bases and J shed 8 bases, with 13 bases lying between them. CDR3 length: 14 amino acids. Per the germline V gene, CDR1 is LNHNV and CDR2 is YYDKDF (reference sequence). The CDR3 bases are TGTGCCACCAGCAGAGAAGGCGGCCCATACGGCTACACCTTC. Its protein is CATSREGGPYGYTF.

The CDR3 DNA is TGTGCCAGCAGCGTAGTCGGAGTGGGGGAGCTGTTTTTT. It codes for CASSVVGVGELFF. The V call is TRBV9, the J call TRBJ2-2, with D uncertain. The V end lost 0 bases, the J end lost 8 bases, and 8 bases lay between the germline ends. Germline loops: CDR1 SGDLS, CDR2 YYNGEE. CDR3 size: 13 residues. Full variable domain (rest looked up from reference TRBV9 and TRBJ2-2): DSGVTQTPKHLITATGQRVTLRCSPRSGDLSVYWYQQSLDQGLQFLIQYYNGEERAKGNILERFSAQQFPDLHSELNLSSLELGDSALYFCASSVVGVGELFFGEGSRLTVL.

This clone showed up just a few times. The identical CDR3 is also encoded by other nucleotide sequences in the sample. The genes are TRBV4-3 and TRBJ2-7; TRBD1 is a possible D gene (6 bases). From germline, CDR1 is LGHNA and CDR2 YSLEER. This CDR3 contains 14 residues. V was pared by 0 bases and J by 2 bases, with 8 bases between. The CDR3 loop is CASSQDQGTYEQYF. CDR3 nucleotide sequence: TGCGCCAGCAGCCAAGATCAGGGGACCTACGAGCAGTACTTC.